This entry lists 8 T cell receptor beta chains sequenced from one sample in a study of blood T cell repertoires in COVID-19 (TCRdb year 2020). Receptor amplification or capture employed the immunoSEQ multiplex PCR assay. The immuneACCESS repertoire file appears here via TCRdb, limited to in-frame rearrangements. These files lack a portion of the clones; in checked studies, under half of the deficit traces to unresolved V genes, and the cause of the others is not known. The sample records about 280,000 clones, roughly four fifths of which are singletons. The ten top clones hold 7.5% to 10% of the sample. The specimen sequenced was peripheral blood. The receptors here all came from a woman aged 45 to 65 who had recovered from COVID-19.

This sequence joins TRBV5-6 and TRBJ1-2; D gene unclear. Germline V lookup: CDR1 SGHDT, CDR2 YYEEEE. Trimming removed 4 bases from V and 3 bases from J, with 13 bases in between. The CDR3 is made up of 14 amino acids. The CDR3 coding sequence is TGTGCCAGCAGCCTCCCCCACGGAGACTATGGCTACACCTTC. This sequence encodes CASSLPHGDYGYTF.

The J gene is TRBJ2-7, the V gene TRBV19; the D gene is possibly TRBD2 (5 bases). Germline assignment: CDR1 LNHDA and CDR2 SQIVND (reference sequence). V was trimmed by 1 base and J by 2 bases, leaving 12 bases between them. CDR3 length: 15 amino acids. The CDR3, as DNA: TGTGCCAGTAGTATAGCCAGCGGTAGCCCCTACGAGCAGTACTTC. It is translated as CASSIASGSPYEQYF.

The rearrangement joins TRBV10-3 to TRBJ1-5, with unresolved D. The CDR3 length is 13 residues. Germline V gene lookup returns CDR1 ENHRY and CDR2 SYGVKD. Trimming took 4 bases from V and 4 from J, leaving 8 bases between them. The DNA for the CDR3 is TGTGCCATCAGTGGGGCAGGAAATCAGCCCCAGCATTTT. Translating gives CAISGAGNQPQHF.

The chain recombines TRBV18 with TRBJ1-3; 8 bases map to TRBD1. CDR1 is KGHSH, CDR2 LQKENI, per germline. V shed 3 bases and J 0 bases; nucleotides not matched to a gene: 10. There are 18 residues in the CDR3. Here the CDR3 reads CASSPRDRLISSGNTIYF. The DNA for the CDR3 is TGTGCCAGCTCACCCCGGGACAGGTTAATTAGCTCTGGAAACACCATATATTTT. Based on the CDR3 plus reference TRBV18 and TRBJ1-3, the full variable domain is NAGVMQNPRHLVRRRGQEARLRCSPMKGHSHVYWYRQLPEEGLKFMVYLQKENIIDESGMPKERFSAEFPKEGPSILRIQQVVRGDSAAYFCASSPRDRLISSGNTIYFGEGSWLTVV.

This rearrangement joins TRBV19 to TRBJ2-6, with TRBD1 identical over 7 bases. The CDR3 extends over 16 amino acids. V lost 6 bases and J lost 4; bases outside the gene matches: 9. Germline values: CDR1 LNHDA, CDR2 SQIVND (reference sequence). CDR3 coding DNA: TGTGCCAGTAGGCGACAGGGCGGCTCCGGGGCCAACGTCCTGACTTTC. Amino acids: CASRRQGGSGANVLTF. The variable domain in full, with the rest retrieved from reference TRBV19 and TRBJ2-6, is DGGITQSPKYLFRKEGQNVTLSCEQNLNHDAMYWYRQDPGQGLRLIYYSQIVNDFQKGDIAEGYSVSREKKESFPLTVTSAQKNPTAFYLCASRRQGGSGANVLTFGAGSRLTVL.

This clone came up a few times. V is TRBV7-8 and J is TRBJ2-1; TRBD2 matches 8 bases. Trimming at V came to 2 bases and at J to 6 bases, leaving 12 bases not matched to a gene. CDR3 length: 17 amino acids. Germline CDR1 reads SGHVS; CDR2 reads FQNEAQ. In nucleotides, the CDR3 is TGTGCCAGCAGCTTAAGGTTCGCGGGAGGTAAGGGCAATGAGCAGTTCTTC. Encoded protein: CASSLRFAGGKGNEQFF.

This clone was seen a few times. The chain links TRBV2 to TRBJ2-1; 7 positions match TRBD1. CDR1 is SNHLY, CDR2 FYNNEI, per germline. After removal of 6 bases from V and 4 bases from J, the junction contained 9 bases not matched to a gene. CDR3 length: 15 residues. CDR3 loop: CASRQGPTVYNEQFF. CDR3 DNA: TGTGCCAGCAGACAGGGGCCGACTGTTTACAATGAGCAGTTCTTC.

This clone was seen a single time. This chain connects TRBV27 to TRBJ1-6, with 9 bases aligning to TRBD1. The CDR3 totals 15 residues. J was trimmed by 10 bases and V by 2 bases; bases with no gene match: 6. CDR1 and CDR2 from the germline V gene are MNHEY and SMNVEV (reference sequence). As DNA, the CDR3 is TGTGCCAGCAGTTTAGGCACAGGGGGCGGCTCACCCCTCCACTTT. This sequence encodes CASSLGTGGGSPLHF.